Included here is one T cell receptor beta chain sequence, with context. The antigen remains unidentified. This CDR3 is built from 18 residues. CDR1 and CDR2 from the germline V gene are MNHEY and SVGEGT. Trimming removed 4 bases at V and 0 bases at J, with 18 bases between. This entry belongs to a study of T cell repertoires in cytomegalovirus infection. TCRdb called the reads again in MiXCR, with one record for every CDR3 protein. The table lists more than 300,000 distinct CDR3 sequences, around a third of them singletons. V is TRBV6-2 or TRBV6-3 and J is TRBJ2-2; D unclear. The sample in question was cultured PBMCs, obtained from culture after CMV antigen stimulation. This receptor was taken from a human donor in good health (CMV status not recorded). Some clones in this sample may be carry-over from other donors' samples. The CDR3 DNA follows: TGTGCCAGCAGTTCAACCTCAGTCCACTCGGCGAACACCGGGGAGCTGTTTTTT. Translating gives CASSSTSVHSANTGELFF.